One and the same sample provided the 18 T cell receptor beta chains below, sequenced in a study of kidney transplant recipient with SARS-CoV-2 infection. TCRdb re-called the reads through MiXCR, storing one row per CDR3 protein. The data contain roughly 250,000 distinct CDR3 sequences, under 30% of them seen just once; the ten biggest clones take up roughly 7.3%. This specimen was a blood sample, taken at baseline and on day 111 from a kidney transplant recipient. The receptors were sampled from a male patient aged 25-45 years who had COVID-19 and was a kidney transplant recipient. Some T cells may possibly be graft donor cells.

This clonotype was recorded many times. This chain uses TRBV19 with TRBJ1-2; the match to TRBD1 covers 8 bases. Looked up from germline, CDR1 is LNHDA and CDR2 is SQIVND (reference sequence). This CDR3 contains 14 residues. After removal of 9 bases from V and 0 bases from J, the junction contained 6 bases not matched to a gene. DNA for the CDR3: TGTGCCAGCCAGGGACAGGTGGCTAACTATGGCTACACCTTC. Its protein is CASQGQVANYGYTF.

Ten or more counts support this clonotype. This chain connects TRBV22-1 to TRBJ1-2. TRBV22-1 is a pseudogene locus. The CDR3 extends over 17 amino acids. The CDR3 here is CPGSRRRKARKTYGYTF. In DNA form, the CDR3 reads TGTCCTGGGAGCAGGCGTCGGAAAGCGAGAAAGACCTATGGCTACACCTTC.

This sequence joins TRBV23-1 and TRBJ2-5; unclear D gene. TRBV23-1 counts as an open reading frame of uncertain function. The CDR3 has 14 residues. The V end lost 2 bases, the J end lost 7 bases, and 14 bases lay between the germline ends. This CDR3 is CASSQARLPRTQYF. The CDR3 bases are TGCGCCAGCAGTCAAGCGAGGCTCCCCAGGACCCAGTACTTC.

This clonotype was observed many times. The chain links TRBV28 to TRBJ1-1; D unclear. Germline V gene lookup returns CDR1 MDHEN and CDR2 SYDVKM. The CDR3 extends over 15 amino acids. V shed 7 bases and J shed 1 base, with 16 bases lying between them. This CDR3 is CASIIAGDANTEAFF. The CDR3, as DNA: TGTGCCAGCATTATAGCAGGAGACGCGAACACTGAAGCTTTCTTT.

This clonotype was picked up many times. The gene calls are TRBV8-2 and TRBJ1-2; the table's D call, TRBD1, was not checked against the DNA. TRBV8-2 is deemed a pseudogene. The CDR3 totals 16 residues. CDR3 sequence reads: CGSASPDSRKTYGHTF. CDR3 nucleotide sequence: TGTGGCAGTGCGTCCCCTGATAGCCGAAAGACCTATGGCCACACCTTC.

This clonotype was seen at least ten times. The gene calls are TRBV2 and TRBJ1-3; 11 bases map to TRBD1. Germline V CDR1 and CDR2: SNHLY, FYNNEI. V dropped 3 bases and J dropped 4; count of bases not matched to a gene: 5. The CDR3 runs 16 residues. The CDR3 is CASSDGTGGAGNTIYF. CDR3 nucleotide sequence: TGTGCCAGCAGTGATGGGACAGGGGGAGCAGGAAACACCATATATTTT.

The sample holds many counts of this clonotype. CDR3 residues: CASSQEQGGNNSPLHF. CDR3 DNA: TGTGCCAGCAGCCAAGAACAGGGGGGGAATAATTCACCCCTCCACTTT. The chain uses TRBV3-1 and TRBJ1-6, with TRBD1 matching over 8 bases. Germline-derived CDR1 and CDR2 are LGHDT and YNNKEL (reference sequence). V lost 0 bases and J lost 5; bases outside the gene matches: 3. This CDR3 spans 16 amino acids. Full variable domain (remainder filled in from reference TRBV3-1 and TRBJ1-6): DTAVSQTPKYLVTQMGNDKSIKCEQNLGHDTMYWYKQDSKKFLKIMFSYNNKELIINETVPNRFSPKSPDKAHLNLHINSLELGDSAVYFCASSQEQGGNNSPLHFGNGTRLTVT.

This clonotype was observed once. A junction boundary mismatches the germline segment, possibly from a read error. The V call is TRBV9, the J call TRBJ2-1, with 8 bases identical to TRBD2. The CDR3 runs 15 residues. CDR1 and CDR2 from the germline V gene are SGDLS and YYNGEE. The CDR3 sequence is CASSVVGGAHNEQLF. DNA for the CDR3: TGTGCCAGCAGCGTAGTCGGGGGGGCCCACAATGAGCAGTTGTTC.

The V and J genes are TRBV29-1 and TRBJ2-5, with TRBD2 matching 8 bases. This CDR3 is built from 13 residues. V was clipped by 4 bases and J by 1 base; unmatched bases: 2. Germline V gene lookup returns CDR1 SQVTM and CDR2 ANQGSEA. In nucleotides, the CDR3 is TGCAGCGTTGTCCGGGGGGGCCAAGAGACCCAGTACTTC. Translation: CSVVRGGQETQYF.

Of note for this clonotype: Just one base apart from a much larger clone, this may be a read error. The chain employs TRBV3-1 and TRBJ1-2; 12 nucleotides agree with TRBD1. The V gene's germline CDR1 is LGHDT and CDR2 YNNKEL (reference sequence). CDR3 size: 15 residues. The CDR3 protein is CASSRGTGGNFGYTF. DNA of the CDR3: TGTGCCAGCAGCCGGGGGACAGGGGGCAACTTTGGCTACACCTTC.

This clonotype was counted between two and nine times. The CDR3 sequence: CASSIEARGTDTQYF. Here the CDR3 DNA reads TGTGCCAGTAGTATAGAAGCCAGGGGCACAGATACGCAGTATTTT. V usage is TRBV19 and J usage is TRBJ2-3; TRBD1 might be the D (5 bases). Trimming shortened V by 0 bases and J by 1 base, and 8 bases separated the two germline ends. This CDR3 spans 15 amino acids. Germline CDR1 LNHDA, CDR2 SQIVND (reference sequence).

This clonotype was observed once. A much larger clone is a single base away; this may be a read error. CDR3 residues: CVSSPDTPISFSETQYF. DNA of the CDR3: TGTGTCAGCAGCCCGGATACTCCCATTTCTTTCTCTGAGACCCAGTACTTC. The chain combines TRBV3-1 with TRBJ2-5, with D hard to call. CDR1 LGHDT and CDR2 YNNKEL come from the germline V gene (reference sequence). CDR3 size: 17 residues.

Remarks on this clonotype: A much bigger clone sits one base away, suggesting this may be a read error. The chain combines TRBV5-1 with TRBJ1-2; D is perhaps TRBD1 (5 bases). This CDR3 is built from 15 residues. V lost 1 base and J 6 bases, leaving 16 bases between the germline ends. Germline assignment: CDR1 SGHRS and CDR2 YFSETQ. CDR3 in amino acids: CASSLTGQLSNGYTF. CDR3 in DNA: TGCGCCAGCAGCTTGACGGGGCAGTTAAGTAATGGCTACACCTTC. The whole variable domain, remainder taken from reference TRBV5-1 and TRBJ1-2, is KAGVTQTPRYLIKTRGQQVTLSCSPISGHRSVSWYQQTPGQGLQFLFEYFSETQRNKGNFPGRFSGRQFSNSRSEMNVSTLELGDSALYLCASSLTGQLSNGYTFGSGTRLTVV.

As to this clonotype: Given a much more abundant clone one base away, this may be a read error. The chain carries TRBV28 and TRBJ1-2; possible D gene TRBD1, 5 bases. There are 14 residues in the CDR3. Per germline, CDR1 MDHEN and CDR2 SYDVKM. CDR3 in amino acids: CASNLSWQGHGYTF. The CDR3, as DNA: TGTGCCAGCAATTTATCATGGCAGGGCCATGGCTACACCTTC.

This clonotype was seen a handful of times. This rearrangement joins TRBV5-6 to TRBJ2-1; D call uncertain. CDR3 length equals 14 residues. Germline V gives CDR1 SGHDT, CDR2 YYEEEE. Trimming shortened V by 0 bases and J by 6 bases, and 10 bases separated the two germline ends. The CDR3 region is CASSLGLAANEQFF. For the CDR3, the DNA is TGTGCCAGCAGCTTGGGTCTGGCAGCCAATGAGCAGTTCTTC.

Many counts were recorded for this clonotype. The chain employs TRBV20-1 and TRBJ2-5; TRBD2 is a possible D gene (6 bases). This CDR3 has 16 amino acids. CDR1 and CDR2 from the germline V gene are DFQATT and SNEGSKA (reference sequence). V was trimmed by 2 bases and J by 5 bases, leaving 21 bases between them. CDR3 protein: CSARRTGLDPKETQYF. For the CDR3, the DNA is TGCAGTGCTAGAAGGACGGGACTGGACCCAAAGGAGACCCAGTACTTC.

A note on this clonotype: A much larger clone lies one base from this, so it may be a read error. The chain couples TRBV5-3 to TRBJ1-2; D is unresolved. TRBV5-3 is an ORF; its function is uncertain. V lost 7 bases, J lost 4 bases, and 23 bases lay in between. The CDR3 consists of 16 residues. Here the CDR3 reads CARFSLVVGKTYGYTF. The CDR3 coding sequence is TGTGCCAGATTCTCTTTAGTGGTGGGAAAGACCTATGGCTACACCTTC.

This clonotype occurred a few times. This rearrangement joins TRBV4-1 to TRBJ2-3; TRBD2 aligns across 8 bases. CDR3 size: 17 residues. Germline CDR1 and CDR2: MGHRA and YSYEKL. V was pared by 6 bases and J by 2 bases, with 13 bases of the junction left unmatched. CDR3 sequence reads: CASSFQGTSGFTDTQYF. DNA of the CDR3: TGCGCCAGCAGTTTTCAGGGAACTAGCGGATTCACAGATACGCAGTATTTT.